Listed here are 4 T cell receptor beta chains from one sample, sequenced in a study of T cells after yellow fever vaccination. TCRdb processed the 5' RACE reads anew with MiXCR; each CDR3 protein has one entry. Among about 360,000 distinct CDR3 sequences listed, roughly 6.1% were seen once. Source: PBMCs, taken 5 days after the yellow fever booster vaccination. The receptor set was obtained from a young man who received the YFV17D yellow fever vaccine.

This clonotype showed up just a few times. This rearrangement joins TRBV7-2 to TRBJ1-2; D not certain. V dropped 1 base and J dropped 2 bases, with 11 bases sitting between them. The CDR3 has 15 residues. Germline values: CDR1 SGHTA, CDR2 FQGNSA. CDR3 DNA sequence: TGTGCCAGCAGCTTAGAGGGTCCGAGGAACTATGGCTACACCTTC. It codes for CASSLEGPRNYGYTF.

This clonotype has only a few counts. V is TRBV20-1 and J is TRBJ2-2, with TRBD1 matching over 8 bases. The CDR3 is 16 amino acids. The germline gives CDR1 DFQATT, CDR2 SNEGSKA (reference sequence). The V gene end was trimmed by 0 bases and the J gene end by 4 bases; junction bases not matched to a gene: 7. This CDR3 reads CSARDARTGPTGELFF. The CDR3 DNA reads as TGCAGTGCTAGAGATGCTCGGACAGGGCCCACCGGGGAGCTGTTTTTT.

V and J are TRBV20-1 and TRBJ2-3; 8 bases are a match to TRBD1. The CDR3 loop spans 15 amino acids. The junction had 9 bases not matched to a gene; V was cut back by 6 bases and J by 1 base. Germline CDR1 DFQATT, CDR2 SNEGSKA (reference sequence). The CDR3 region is CSAQVSGQGTDTQYF. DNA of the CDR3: TGCAGTGCCCAAGTGTCGGGACAGGGCACAGATACGCAGTATTTT.

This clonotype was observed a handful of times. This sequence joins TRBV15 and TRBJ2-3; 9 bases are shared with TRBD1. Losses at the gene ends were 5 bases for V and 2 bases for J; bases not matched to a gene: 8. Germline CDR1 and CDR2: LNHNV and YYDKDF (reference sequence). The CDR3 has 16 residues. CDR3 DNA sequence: TGTGCCACCAGCGAACACGGGACAGGGAACACAGATACGCAGTATTTT. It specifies CATSEHGTGNTDTQYF.